This TCR beta chain derives from a study of blood T cell repertoires in COVID-19. On the study more broadly: Samples representing acute and convalescent COVID-19 were sourced from the United States, Italy and Spain. T cells, B-cell-depleted T cells, or PBMCs provided the cDNA or gDNA that served as material.

The CDR3 spans 16 residues. Germline values: CDR1 SGHRS, CDR2 YFSETQ. V lost 4 bases to trimming and J lost 0 bases, with 13 bases between them. Under the authors' procedure: Reference gene primer amplification gave nucleated cell count estimates. Repertoires were generated with immunoSEQ multiplex PCR, while TCRdb's copy carries only in-frame clones and drops some. V and J calls and clone size are those listed in that table; D and trimming were worked out from the DNA. The table includes approximately 80,000 clones, around 80% detected once. This sequence joins TRBV5-1 and TRBJ2-2; D perhaps matches TRBD1 (5 bases). The source of this sequence is a man in his fifties or sixties with acute or convalescent COVID-19. Sequencing was done on a sample of peripheral blood. CDR3 region: CASSRLDSPNTGELFF. The CDR3 DNA sequence: TGCGCCAGCAGCCGTCTAGACAGCCCGAACACCGGGGAGCTGTTTTTT.